The T cell receptor (beta chain) described here comes from a study of blood T cell repertoires in COVID-19. The overall study: The origin of the acute and convalescent COVID-19 samples was the United States, Italy and Spain.

The CDR3 spans 16 residues. Trimming removed 8 bases from V and 4 bases from J, with 21 bases in between. The germline gives CDR1 ENHRY, CDR2 SYGVKD. In the original workflow: Amplification of reference gene primers provided the estimated nucleated cell counts. The repertoire was sequenced with immunoSEQ multiplex PCR; TCRdb's copy has only in-frame clones and lacks some. That table furnishes V, J and clone size, whereas the DNA furnished D and trimming. Among 95,000 to 150,000 clones listed, about 79% were seen once. V usage is TRBV10-3 and J usage is TRBJ1-3; D might be TRBD1 (6 bases). Specimen: peripheral blood. The sequence was collected from a woman between 65 and 79 years old with acute or convalescent COVID-19. The CDR3 region has the DNA TGTGCCATCCAAGACCCCGGGGGGGGCTCAGGAAACACCATATATTTT. Translation: CAIQDPGGGSGNTIYF.